These 12 T cell receptor beta chains were sequenced from one sample in a study of blood T cell repertoires in COVID-19. Data came from immunoSEQ multiplex PCR; TCRdb stores just in-frame clones and leaves some out. The profile shows about 160,000 clones, about nine tenths of them singletons. Sequences were obtained from peripheral blood. The receptor source for this set is a woman aged 55-70 years with active or convalescent COVID-19.

The J gene is TRBJ2-7, the V gene TRBV5-1, with 8 positions matching TRBD1. Trimming removed 0 bases from V and 2 bases from J; junction bases left unmatched: 7. CDR1 and CDR2 from the germline V gene are SGHRS and YFSETQ. CDR3 size: 16 residues. CDR3 nucleotides: TGCGCCAGCAGCTTGGGGGGGACAGGAACCCCCTACGAGCAGTACTTC. Its protein product is CASSLGGTGTPYEQYF.

This clone was counted between two and nine times. This rearrangement joins TRBV19 to TRBJ1-1, with D possibly matching TRBD1 (6 bases). The CDR3 is 15 amino acids. V lost 3 bases and J lost 7, with 18 bases in between. Germline assignment: CDR1 LNHDA and CDR2 SQIVND (reference sequence). The CDR3 region has the DNA TGTGCCAGTAGTATCTCCTCAGGGGCGCGCAGTGAAGCTTTCTTT. The encoded protein is CASSISSGARSEAFF.

V gene TRBV6-1 combines with J gene TRBJ1-2; 8 nucleotides match TRBD1. The CDR3 loop spans 17 amino acids. Per the germline V gene, CDR1 is MNHNS and CDR2 is SASEGT. Losses at the gene ends were 1 base for V and 2 bases for J; bases not matched to a gene: 9. The CDR3 reads CASSEVPTGATNYGYTF. The CDR3 DNA reads TGTGCCAGCAGTGAAGTGCCGACAGGGGCCACCAACTATGGCTACACCTTC.

The J gene is TRBJ2-7, the V gene TRBV15; perhaps TRBD2 as D (5 bases). The V end was cut by 0 bases, the J end by 2 bases, with 20 bases between. Germline CDR1 and CDR2: LNHNV and YYDKDF (reference sequence). The CDR3 spans 18 residues. The CDR3 bases are TGTGCCACCAGCAGAGATGATATATGGGGTTTGAGGGCCTACGAGCAGTACTTC. Residues: CATSRDDIWGLRAYEQYF.

V gene TRBV10-3 combines with J gene TRBJ1-5; 10 nucleotides agree with TRBD1. V shed 4 bases and J 7 bases; nucleotides not matched to a gene: 4. The CDR3 length is 14 residues. Germline CDR1 ENHRY, CDR2 SYGVKD. CDR3 residues: CAISGGQGEQPQHF. CDR3 DNA: TGTGCCATCAGTGGAGGACAGGGGGAGCAGCCCCAGCATTTT.

The chain joins TRBV10-3 to TRBJ1-1; no clear D. Germline CDR1 reads ENHRY; CDR2 reads SYGVKD. CDR3 length equals 13 residues. Trimming left V 0 bases short and J 7 bases short, with 9 bases between. This CDR3 is CAISESSRGEAFF. The CDR3, as DNA: TGTGCCATCAGTGAGTCGTCCCGGGGTGAAGCTTTCTTT.

This rearrangement joins TRBV28 to TRBJ1-5; D is unresolved. The V end was cut by 2 bases, the J end by 11 bases, with 16 bases between. The CDR3 covers 14 residues. CDR1 MDHEN and CDR2 SYDVKM come from the germline V gene. This CDR3 reads CASSLDAVARAQHF. The CDR3 nucleotides read TGTGCCAGCAGTTTAGACGCGGTGGCTCGAGCCCAGCATTTT.

The chain couples TRBV19 to TRBJ2-1; D gene ambiguous. V lost 10 bases and J 0 bases, leaving 22 bases between the germline ends. The germline V gene encodes CDR1 LNHDA and CDR2 SQIVND (reference sequence). This CDR3 is built from 17 residues. The CDR3 reads CATRPPPTESSYNEQFF. CDR3 nucleotide sequence: TGTGCCACCAGGCCCCCCCCCACAGAGAGCTCCTACAATGAGCAGTTCTTC.

This chain joins TRBV6-6 and TRBJ2-7; D is unresolved. Trimming took off 2 bases at V and 4 bases at J, with 6 bases between the two ends. Per the germline V gene, CDR1 is MNHNY and CDR2 is SVGAGI (reference sequence). This CDR3 comprises 12 residues. The CDR3 nucleotides are TGTGCCAGCAGTTACGACGGGTACGAGCAGTACTTC. This translates into CASSYDGYEQYF.

This chain links TRBV3-1 (or the pseudogene TRBV3-2) with TRBJ1-3; D remains ambiguous. The CDR3 loop spans 16 amino acids. Trimming took 4 bases from V and 0 from J, leaving 13 bases between them. Germline assignment: CDR1 LGHDT and CDR2 YNNKEL (reference sequence). The CDR3 region has the DNA TGTGCCAGCAGCCCGGGTTGGCAGAACTCTGGAAACACCATATATTTT. It yields the protein CASSPGWQNSGNTIYF.

The chain couples TRBV11-2 to TRBJ2-3; perhaps TRBD2 as D (6 bases). Trimming stripped 1 base from V and 9 bases from J, with 11 bases between. CDR1 is SGHAT and CDR2 is FQNNGV in the germline V gene. The CDR3 consists of 13 residues. CDR3 in amino acids: CASSLGDRGTQYF. DNA of the CDR3: TGTGCCAGCAGCTTAGGTGACCGGGGGACGCAGTATTTT.

The gene calls are TRBV2 and TRBJ2-4; tentatively, D is TRBD2 (6 bases). The CDR3 length is 15 residues. The V gene lost 2 bases and the J gene lost 6 bases, with 14 bases spanning the gap. CDR1 SNHLY and CDR2 FYNNEI come from the germline V gene. The CDR3 DNA reads as TGTGCCAGCAGTGAATATCCGGGGGTCGGAAACATTCAGTACTTC. Its protein product is CASSEYPGVGNIQYF. The variable domain in full, with the rest retrieved from reference TRBV2 and TRBJ2-4, is EPEVTQTPSHQVTQMGQEVILRCVPISNHLYFYWYRQILGQKVEFLVSFYNNEISEKSEIFDDQFSVERPDGSNFTLKIRSTKLEDSAMYFCASSEYPGVGNIQYFGAGTRLSVL.